This passage covers 18 T cell receptor beta chains from one sample sequenced in a study of regulatory T cells in long-lasting Graves disease. Time point meaning: newly diagnosed GD, antithyroid drugs for less than 3 months. The TCR library used RNA extracted from PBMCs. TCR beta libraries were built with iRepertoire HTBI primers and Arm-PCR of CDR3 regions. TCRdb redid the calling of the multiplex PCR reads with MiXCR, one entry per CDR3 protein. Among 400,000 to 500,000 distinct CDR3 sequences listed, about a sixth were seen once. These sequences were also reported in another study, on T cells in Graves' hyperthyroidism and ophthalmopathy.

Specimen: peripheral blood mononuclear cells (PBMCs), collected at new diagnosis, from a patient treated with antithyroid drugs. The receptors here all came from a woman between 18 and 30 years old with Graves disease.

The J gene is TRBJ2-1, the V gene TRBV7-2, with a possible D match to TRBD1 (5 bases). CDR1 and CDR2 (germline): SGHTA, FQGNSA. The length of the CDR3 is 15 residues. Trimming removed 3 bases at V and 10 bases at J, with 19 bases between. In DNA, the CDR3 is TGTGCCAGCAGCTTCTTTACAGGAAGCTCCTACGAGCAGTTCTTC. Encoded protein: CASSFFTGSSYEQFF. The complete variable domain, with remaining parts taken from reference TRBV7-2 and TRBJ2-1, reads GAGVSQSPSNKVTEKGKDVELRCDPISGHTALYWYRQSLGQGLEFLIYFQGNSAPDKSGLPSDRFSAERTGGSVSTLTIQRTQQEDSAVYLCASSFFTGSSYEQFFGPGTRLTVL.

This clonotype turned up a few times. V gene TRBV7-2 combines with J gene TRBJ1-3; D possibly corresponds to TRBD1 (6 bases). Trimming took 5 bases from V and 1 from J, leaving 9 bases between them. The germline V gene has CDR1 SGHTA and CDR2 FQGNSA. This CDR3 has 14 amino acids. The CDR3 loop is CASSTGTSGNTIYF. The CDR3 DNA sequence: TGTGCCAGCAGCACCGGGACATCTGGAAACACCATATATTTT.

This clonotype was detected ten times or more. The chain has TRBV2 and TRBJ1-2; a weak D match, TRBD1 (6 bases). CDR1 and CDR2 from the germline V gene are SNHLY and FYNNEI. V dropped 3 bases and J dropped 2 bases, with 13 bases sitting between them. The length of the CDR3 is 15 residues. The CDR3 nucleotides are TGTGCCAGCAGTGAGACCCAGGGGCGCAACTATGGCTACACCTTC. Its protein product is CASSETQGRNYGYTF.

This clonotype was detected many times. The rearrangement uses TRBV11-2 and TRBJ2-2; D perhaps matches TRBD1 (5 bases). CDR3 size: 16 residues. V lost 4 bases and J 2 bases, leaving 14 bases between the germline ends. The germline V gene encodes CDR1 SGHAT and CDR2 FQNNGV. The CDR3 spells CASSSPRQINTGELFF. The CDR3 DNA is TGTGCCAGCAGCTCCCCCCGACAGATTAACACCGGGGAGCTGTTTTTT.

This clonotype occurred many times. This rearrangement joins TRBV15 to TRBJ1-5; 7 bases line up with TRBD1. Germline values: CDR1 LNHNV, CDR2 YYDKDF (reference sequence). This CDR3 has 14 residues. Trimming took 1 base from V and 4 from J; bases not matched to a gene: 1. The CDR3 reads CATSRAGGNQPQHF. CDR3 sequence (DNA): TGTGCCACCAGCAGAGCAGGGGGTAATCAGCCCCAGCATTTT.

The table lists this clonotype with many counts. V usage is TRBV11-1 and J usage is TRBJ1-1; D perhaps matches TRBD1 (5 bases). Between the trimmed V and J ends, which lost 2 bases and 5 bases, there was a span of 12 bases. The CDR3 is made up of 14 amino acids. Germline V gene sequence: CDR1 SGHAT, CDR2 FQDESV (reference sequence). The CDR3 is CASSLSVGETEAFF. The CDR3 DNA reads as TGTGCCAGCAGCTTATCGGTGGGGGAGACTGAAGCTTTCTTT.

The sample holds a few counts of this clonotype. The chain carries TRBV20-1 and TRBJ2-3; D is possibly TRBD2 (6 bases). The CDR3 runs to 13 residues. Germline values: CDR1 DFQATT, CDR2 SNEGSKA (reference sequence). Trimming shortened V by 5 bases and J by 5 bases, and 14 bases separated the two germline ends. This CDR3 reads CSARGTLEDTQYF. CDR3 sequence (DNA): TGCAGTGCTCGCGGGACGCTTGAAGATACGCAGTATTTT.

This clonotype was counted ten times or more. The V and J genes are TRBV20-1 and TRBJ2-5, with TRBD2 matching over 7 bases. CDR3 length: 13 amino acids. J was trimmed by 0 bases and V by 7 bases; bases with no gene match: 5. From germline, CDR1 is DFQATT and CDR2 SNEGSKA (reference sequence). The CDR3 here is CSVGREYQETQYF. For the CDR3, the DNA is TGCAGTGTTGGGCGGGAGTACCAAGAGACCCAGTACTTC.

The chain has TRBV15 and TRBJ1-4; D unresolved. Trimming stripped 1 base from V and 8 bases from J, with 8 bases between. This CDR3 spans 13 amino acids. Germline V CDR1 and CDR2: LNHNV, YYDKDF (reference sequence). The CDR3 sequence: CATSRVDGEKLFF. The CDR3 DNA follows: TGTGCCACCAGCAGAGTGGACGGGGAAAAACTGTTTTTT.

A few counts support this clonotype. V usage is TRBV19 and J usage is TRBJ2-3, with no clear D. The CDR3 contains 15 residues. Germline loops: CDR1 LNHDA, CDR2 SQIVND (reference sequence). Trimming pared 3 bases from V and 5 bases from J, leaving 15 bases between. The CDR3 loop reads CASSMEGRSLDTQYF. The DNA of the CDR3 is TGTGCCAGTAGTATGGAAGGTAGATCCTTAGATACGCAGTATTTT.

There are a few counts of this clonotype. This chain links TRBV18 with TRBJ2-3, with 13 bases fitting TRBD2. Trimming took 4 bases from V and 0 from J; bases not matched to a gene: 4. Germline-derived CDR1 and CDR2 are KGHSH and LQKENI. The CDR3 consists of 17 residues. In DNA, the CDR3 is TGTGCCAGCTCACTGGGACTAGCGGGACATAGCACAGATACGCAGTATTTT. Translation: CASSLGLAGHSTDTQYF.

The rearrangement links TRBV6-1 to TRBJ2-7; 7 nucleotides match TRBD1. CDR3 length: 12 residues. The V segment lost 7 bases and the J segment 6 bases; nucleotides outside the gene matches: 6. Germline V CDR1 and CDR2: MNHNS, SASEGT. The CDR3 sequence is CASNRDSSEQYF. The CDR3 nucleotides are TGTGCCAGCAACCGGGACAGCTCCGAGCAGTACTTC.

The V and J genes are TRBV10-1 and TRBJ2-7, with TRBD2 matching 9 bases. CDR3 length equals 16 residues. V lost 5 bases, J lost 5 bases, and 13 bases stayed unmatched. Germline CDR1 is WNHNN and CDR2 is SYGVQD (reference sequence). The CDR3 DNA reads as TGCGCCAGCAGTCTCGACCCCAGCGGGAGGTCCCACGAGCAGTACTTC. It translates to CASSLDPSGRSHEQYF.

Concerning this clonotype itself: A much more abundant neighbour one base away suggests this may be a read error. J is TRBJ1-1 and V is TRBV3-1; D is unresolved. Trimming removed 0 bases from V and 6 bases from J, with 14 bases in between. Looked up from germline, CDR1 is LGHDT and CDR2 is YNNKEL (reference sequence). This CDR3 contains 15 residues. CDR3 sequence: CASSQDGWSSPEAFF. The CDR3 DNA follows: TGTGCCAGCAGCCAAGACGGGTGGAGTAGTCCTGAAGCTTTCTTT.

Only a few counts were recorded for this clonotype. V gene TRBV6-2 or TRBV6-3 combines with J gene TRBJ2-5, with 8 bases aligning to TRBD1. J lost 4 bases, V lost 4 bases, and 8 bases had no gene match. The CDR3 has 15 residues. The germline V gene encodes CDR1 MNHEY and CDR2 SVGEGT. CDR3 in DNA: TGTGCCAGCAGTTTCCTTCGGACAGGGTTAGAGACCCAGTACTTC. Its protein is CASSFLRTGLETQYF.

This clonotype was seen a handful of times. The chain employs TRBV20-1 and TRBJ2-5; D remains unclear. This CDR3 comprises 13 residues. Trimming left V 5 bases short and J 4 bases short, with 14 bases between. Germline lookup yields CDR1 DFQATT and CDR2 SNEGSKA (reference sequence). CDR3 sequence reads: CSAAQGARETQYF. The CDR3 DNA follows: TGCAGTGCTGCACAAGGAGCCCGAGAGACCCAGTACTTC.

This clonotype has at least ten counts. This chain joins TRBV18 and TRBJ2-3; D is undetermined. Trimming removed 2 bases from V and 1 base from J, with 7 bases in between. Germline V lookup: CDR1 KGHSH, CDR2 LQKENI. The CDR3 extends over 14 amino acids. CDR3 protein: CASSPVVRTDTQYF. Written as DNA, the CDR3 is TGTGCCAGCTCACCAGTAGTCCGCACAGATACGCAGTATTTT.

The CDR3 nucleotides are TGCGCCAGCAGCTTCCTAGCGGGAGTGGAAAACGAGCAGTACTTC. Translating gives CASSFLAGVENEQYF. This chain uses TRBV4-3 with TRBJ2-7; 10 bases are shared with TRBD2. The CDR3 runs 15 residues. The germline V gene has CDR1 LGHNA and CDR2 YSLEER. With 5 bases clipped from V and 5 bases from J, the junction kept 9 bases outside the gene matches.